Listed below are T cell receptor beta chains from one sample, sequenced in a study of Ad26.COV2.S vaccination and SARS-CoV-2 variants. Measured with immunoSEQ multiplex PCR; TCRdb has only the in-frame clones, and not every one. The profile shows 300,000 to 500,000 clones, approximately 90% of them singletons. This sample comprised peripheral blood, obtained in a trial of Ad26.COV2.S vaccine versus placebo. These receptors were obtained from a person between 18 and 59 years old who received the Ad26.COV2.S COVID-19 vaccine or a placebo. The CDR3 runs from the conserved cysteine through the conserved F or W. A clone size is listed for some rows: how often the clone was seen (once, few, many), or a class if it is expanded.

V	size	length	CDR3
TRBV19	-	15	CASSIDRGHAGELFF
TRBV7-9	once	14	CASSFETKGFGYTF
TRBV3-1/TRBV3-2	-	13	CASSPGPPGGYTF
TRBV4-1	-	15	CASSLGDTLQETQYF
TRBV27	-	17	CASSLSGQGFLGYGYTF
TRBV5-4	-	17	CASSPFRTGSGDTEAFF
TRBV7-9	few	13	CASSRDTDTEAFF
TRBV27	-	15	CASSLIASSYNEQFF
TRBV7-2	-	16	CASSFGLGRRNSPLHF
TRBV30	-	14	CAWSWGGAQETQYF
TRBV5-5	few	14	CASSWGPEGEKLFF
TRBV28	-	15	CASSETRDRGYEQYF
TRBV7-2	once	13	CASSLPSQETQYF
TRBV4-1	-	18	CASSQADPRLGHTDTQYF
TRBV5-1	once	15	CASSDRQGANEKLFF
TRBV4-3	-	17	CASSQGETGSWDYGYTF
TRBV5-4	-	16	CASSAWRGGAQETQYF